This T cell receptor (beta chain) was obtained from a study of cytomegalovirus exposure and HLA in healthy donors. The CDR3 has 13 amino acids. V was pared by 2 bases and J by 2 bases, with 6 bases between. Germline CDR1 and CDR2: KGHSH and LQKENI. Overall study results and limits: The tendency of first-cohort TCR clusters to co-occur in the approximately 110 validation repertoires was identified by a subsequent analysis.

Clones were read by immunoSEQ multiplex PCR, and TCRdb kept only the in-frame ones, dropping some. This table holds 200,000 to 300,000 clones, more than 75% found once. On this clone: Antigen specificity is unknown. Other DNA sequences of this sample code for an identical CDR3.

The rearrangement uses TRBV18 and TRBJ1-1; weak D call: TRBD1 (5 bases). Sequenced sample: PBMCs. This TCR was recovered from a woman in her 30s in good health and CMV-seropositive. The CDR3 coding sequence is TGTGCCAGCTCACCAGGACAAAACACTGAAGCTTTCTTT. It translates to CASSPGQNTEAFF.